The clone carrying this T cell receptor beta chain was detected ten times or more. Its antigen is not identified. The data originate from a study of neurological immune-mediated disorders. Points from the study as a whole: TCR clonal expansion peaked in HTLV-1-associated myelopathy patients and was lowest in multiple sclerosis patients. Across subjects, expanded clones had no CDR3 amino acid sequences in common, pointing to private repertoires in all groups.

The cDNA was generated through 5'RACE incorporating 10-nucleotide random UMIs. TCRdb re-analysed the 5' RACE reads in MiXCR, keeping a single row per CDR3 protein. The sample yields about 44,000 distinct CDR3 sequences, 20% to 25% seen once. Specified time point: technical triplicate 3. The unsorted libraries were made from 2 million PBMCs kept at -80 C. Germline CDR1 and CDR2: MNHNS and SASEGT. With 6 bases clipped from V and 4 bases from J, the junction kept 7 bases outside the gene matches. The CDR3 has 14 amino acids. This sequence was found in a man aged 60-69 years with HTLV-1-associated myelopathy (HAM/TSP). The genes are TRBV6-1 and TRBJ2-5; 8 bases agree with TRBD1. Material for sequencing was PBMCs. This CDR3 reads CASRGTGLRETQYF. Here the CDR3 DNA reads TGTGCCAGCAGGGGGACAGGACTACGAGAGACCCAGTACTTC.